This entry lists 21 T cell receptor beta chains sequenced from one sample in a study of human CD8 memory T cell subsets. UMI-labeled 5' RACE was used, and it produced the TCR beta libraries. Reprocessing the 5' RACE reads, TCRdb reports a single entry for every CDR3 protein and omits DNA. This sample's table reports 6,000 to 8,500 distinct CDR3 sequences. Material for sequencing was CD8+ T cells from PBMCs. The source is a human donor in good health.

This rearrangement joins TRBV20-1 to TRBJ2-7; TCRdb returns TRBD1, unconfirmable since there is no DNA. Germline values: CDR1 DFQATT, CDR2 SNEGSKA (reference sequence). This CDR3 is built from 14 residues. The CDR3 loop reads CSAHSGQRGYEQYF.

The chain joins TRBV2 to TRBJ2-7. The CDR3 spans 11 residues. Germline values: CDR1 SNHLY, CDR2 FYNNEI. The CDR3 spells CASSGLYEQYF. The whole variable domain, remainder taken from reference TRBV2 and TRBJ2-7, is EPEVTQTPSHQVTQMGQEVILRCVPISNHLYFYWYRQILGQKVEFLVSFYNNEISEKSEIFDDQFSVERPDGSNFTLKIRSTKLEDSAMYFCASSGLYEQYFGPGTRLTVT.

The V call is TRBV28, the J call TRBJ1-4; TCRdb's D call of TRBD1 is untestable without DNA. This CDR3 comprises 12 residues. CDR1 is MDHEN and CDR2 is SYDVKM in the germline V gene. Here the CDR3 reads CASSPPRGKLFF.

V is TRBV15 and J is TRBJ2-3. Germline CDR1 is LNHNV and CDR2 is YYDKDF (reference sequence). The CDR3 runs 11 residues. The CDR3 reads CATAELYTQYF.

The chain employs TRBV28 and TRBJ2-7; no DNA is available, so the TRBD1 call from TCRdb remains unchecked. Germline assignment: CDR1 MDHEN and CDR2 SYDVKM. There are 14 residues in the CDR3. This CDR3 reads CASRPPSFADEQYF.

The V gene is TRBV11-2, the J gene TRBJ2-1; TCRdb designates TRBD2, a call that cannot be tested without DNA. Per germline, CDR1 SGHAT and CDR2 FQNNGV. The CDR3 covers 15 residues. This chain's CDR3 is CASSAGLAGANEQFF.

By frequency, this clonotype is medium-sized. V usage is TRBV29-1 and J usage is TRBJ2-7. CDR1 is SQVTM and CDR2 is ANQGSEA in the germline V gene. This CDR3 has 13 residues. This CDR3 reads CSVEERGSYEQYF.

The chain is built from TRBV12-5 and TRBJ1-5; as DNA is missing, the TRBD1 call by TCRdb cannot be tested. The CDR3 spans 16 residues. The germline CDR1 and CDR2 sequences are LGHNT and FRNRAP. This CDR3 is CASGLMDTSSNQPQHF.

The genes are TRBV7-9 and TRBJ2-7; TCRdb's D call of TRBD1 is untestable without DNA. Germline V lookup: CDR1 SEHNR, CDR2 FQNEAQ (reference sequence). The CDR3 is made up of 13 amino acids. The CDR3 reads CASSPGGYYEQYF.

This chain joins TRBV28 and TRBJ2-3; lacking DNA, the TRBD1 call made by TCRdb goes unchecked. The germline V gene has CDR1 MDHEN and CDR2 SYDVKM. This CDR3 is built from 15 residues. This CDR3 reads CASSFSAGGTDTQYF.

According to its frequency, this clonotype is medium-sized (0.01 to 0.1%). The chain employs TRBV27 and TRBJ2-1. The CDR3 covers 13 residues. Germline CDR1 MNHEY, CDR2 SMNVEV (reference sequence). CDR3 residues: CASSSLSYNEQFF.

CDR3 in amino acids: CASSLGLAGDPYNEQFF. The V call is TRBV5-4, the J call TRBJ2-1; TCRdb designates TRBD2, a call that cannot be tested without DNA. The germline V gene encodes CDR1 SGHNT and CDR2 YYREEE (reference sequence). The CDR3 totals 17 residues.

CDR3 region: CASSPRTGGEYEQYF. The chain couples TRBV7-9 to TRBJ2-7; the TCRdb D gene call, TRBD1, has no DNA to confirm it. CDR1 and CDR2 from the germline V gene are SEHNR and FQNEAQ (reference sequence). The CDR3 contains 15 residues.

The gene calls are TRBV27 and TRBJ2-1. Germline V gives CDR1 MNHEY, CDR2 SMNVEV (reference sequence). CDR3 length: 13 residues. The CDR3 here is CASSSLRLAEQFF.

V is TRBV11-2 and J is TRBJ2-3; checking the TCRdb D call of TRBD2 is not possible without DNA. The CDR3 is 16 residues long. Germline CDR1 SGHAT, CDR2 FQNNGV. The CDR3 sequence is CASSSTPSGGADTQYF.

Its frequency marks this clonotype as medium-sized (0.01 to 0.1%). The chain employs TRBV12-3 or TRBV12-4 and TRBJ2-2; TCRdb's assignment of TRBD2 cannot be checked, as there is no DNA. The CDR3 loop spans 13 amino acids. The CDR3 loop is CAAGGANTGELFF.

V and J are TRBV20-1 and TRBJ2-5; TCRdb names TRBD1, which stays unverified in the absence of DNA. CDR3 length: 15 residues. From germline, CDR1 is DFQATT and CDR2 SNEGSKA (reference sequence). The CDR3 region is CSARARAPLWETQYF.

The rearrangement joins TRBV6-5 to TRBJ1-1. The CDR3 sequence is 14 residues long. CDR1 and CDR2 from the germline V gene are MNHEY and SVGAGI. The CDR3 sequence: CASSYREGNTEAFF.

This sequence joins TRBV4-1 and TRBJ2-2; TCRdb's assignment of TRBD2 cannot be checked, as there is no DNA. Germline CDR1 and CDR2: MGHRA and YSYEKL. The CDR3 covers 15 residues. This CDR3 reads CASSQGLAGAGELFF.

This chain joins TRBV7-9 and TRBJ1-1; there is no DNA to check the TCRdb D call of TRBD1. CDR1 is SEHNR, CDR2 FQNEAQ, per germline (reference sequence). CDR3 size: 13 residues. CDR3: CASTGQGISEAFF.

This chain connects TRBV6-4 to TRBJ2-1; the TCRdb call, TRBD1, lacks DNA for checking. The CDR3 extends over 14 amino acids. Germline values: CDR1 MRHNA, CDR2 SNTAGT. The CDR3 sequence: CASSETGQYNEQFF.